This T cell receptor (beta chain) was sequenced for a study of T-cell reconstitution after alpha-beta-depleted transplantation in children. Whole-study findings and limits: Several hundred expanded graft clones reportedly were the source of alpha-beta T cells about two months after transplant. Some patients' high day-60 TCRbeta diversity was attributed to recipient cells surviving conditioning.

The V gene's germline CDR1 is SGHVS and CDR2 FNYEAQ. This CDR3 contains 13 residues. V lost 3 bases and J 6 bases, leaving 11 bases between the germline ends. Unique molecular identifiers were built into the TCRbeta library. TCRdb processed the PCR reads anew with MiXCR; each CDR3 protein has one entry. The table records approximately 89,000 distinct CDR3 sequences, 15% of them present only once. In this sample, this clonotype turned up a few times. The antigen remains unidentified. The receptor was derived from a male patient aged 2-15 years who had a stem cell transplant for acute lymphoblastic leukemia, so the T cells may come from the graft donor. The sample consisted of PBMCs, mostly from graft donor cells, taken 180 days after TCRalphabeta/CD19-depleted stem cell transplant. The rearrangement joins TRBV7-6 to TRBJ1-1; D perhaps matches TRBD1 (5 bases). CDR3 protein: CASSFSRGAEAFF. For the CDR3, the DNA is TGTGCCAGCAGCTTCAGCCGAGGGGCTGAAGCTTTCTTT.